Shown below are 15 T cell receptor beta chains from a single sample sequenced in a study of identical twins. MiXCR, applied by TCRdb to the 5' RACE reads, yields one record per CDR3 protein. Of 250,000 to 300,000 distinct CDR3 sequences listed, 7.5% to 9.5% were seen once; the top ten hold roughly 7%. The same data also went into a second study, on yellow fever vaccine responses in identical twins.

Input material: CD8+ T cells sorted from blood. The receptors originated from a woman younger than 30 in good health.

Many counts were recorded for this clonotype. This chain links TRBV28 with TRBJ2-1, with 11 bases that match TRBD2. This CDR3 region has 14 residues. From germline, CDR1 is MDHEN and CDR2 SYDVKM. The junction had 6 bases not matched to a gene; V was cut back by 10 bases and J by 4 bases. DNA for the CDR3: TGTGCCACCGACGGGACTAGCGGTTACAATGAGCAGTTCTTC. It translates to CATDGTSGYNEQFF.

This clonotype was counted at least ten times. The CDR3, as DNA: TGCAGCGTCGAGCTTAACTACGAGCAGTACTTC. It translates to CSVELNYEQYF. The rearrangement uses TRBV29-1 and TRBJ2-7; D is ambiguous. The CDR3 is 11 residues long. Deletions cut 6 bases from V and 3 bases from J, with 9 bases between. Germline V CDR1 and CDR2: SQVTM, ANQGSEA.

This chain joins TRBV20-1 and TRBJ2-5, with 8 bases fitting TRBD1. V shed 4 bases, J shed 1 base, and the junction held 2 bases outside the gene matches. CDR3 size: 13 residues. The germline CDR1 and CDR2 sequences are DFQATT and SNEGSKA (reference sequence). CDR3 coding DNA: TGCAGTGCTAAAGGGACAGGCCAAGAGACCCAGTACTTC. Its protein is CSAKGTGQETQYF.

The V and J genes are TRBV20-1 and TRBJ2-7; D is uncertain. Germline CDR1 reads DFQATT; CDR2 reads SNEGSKA (reference sequence). Trimming stripped 3 bases from V and 1 base from J, with 13 bases between. This CDR3 is built from 14 residues. As DNA, the CDR3 is TGCAGTGCTAGCTCTGTTGGCGGATCCTACGAGCAGTACTTC. Translated, it gives CSASSVGGSYEQYF.

This clonotype was seen many times. This sequence joins TRBV29-1 and TRBJ2-5; D uncertain. Germline V CDR1 and CDR2: SQVTM, ANQGSEA. Trimming took off 5 bases at V and 6 bases at J, with 7 bases between the two ends. The CDR3 covers 10 residues. The CDR3 sequence: CSVQIQTQYF. The CDR3 DNA reads TGCAGCGTTCAGATTCAGACCCAGTACTTC. The full variable domain, in which reference TRBV29-1 and TRBJ2-5 provide the parts outside the CDR3, is SAVISQKPSRDICQRGTSLTIQCQVDSQVTMMFWYRQQPGQSLTLIATANQGSEATYESGFVIDKFPISRPNLTFSTLTVSNMSPEDSSIYLCSVQIQTQYFGPGTRLLVL.

This clonotype was counted a few times. The chain combines TRBV7-9 with TRBJ2-2, with D possibly TRBD2 on 6 matching bases. The CDR3 sequence is 17 residues long. The germline V and J ends were trimmed by 11 bases and 1 base, with 23 bases remaining between them. Germline V gene lookup returns CDR1 SEHNR and CDR2 FQNEAQ (reference sequence). The CDR3 reads CAWPTKVEGLNTGELFF. In nucleotides, the CDR3 is TGTGCCTGGCCAACAAAAGTGGAGGGCCTGAACACCGGGGAGCTGTTTTTT.

The gene calls are TRBV30 and TRBJ1-6; D is possibly TRBD1 (5 bases). V lost 5 bases, J lost 7 bases, and 12 bases lay in between. In germline, CDR1 is GTSNPN, CDR2 SVGIG (reference sequence). The CDR3 length is 13 residues. CDR3 nucleotides: TGTGCCTGGGGGACTCTGGGGAATTCACCCCTCCACTTT. This codes for CAWGTLGNSPLHF.

This clonotype came up a few times. This chain uses TRBV27 with TRBJ2-5; D may be TRBD1 (6 bases). There are 15 residues in the CDR3. Trimming took 1 base from V and 5 from J, leaving 14 bases between them. The germline CDR1 and CDR2 sequences are MNHEY and SMNVEV (reference sequence). The CDR3 nucleotides are TGTGCCAGCAGTTTATTCTCAGGGGTTGGGGAGACCCAGTACTTC. It is translated as CASSLFSGVGETQYF.

This clonotype came up many times. This chain joins TRBV6-2 or TRBV6-3 and TRBJ2-7, with D perhaps matching TRBD2 (5 bases). The CDR3 is 14 amino acids. V shed 7 bases and J shed 4 bases, with 17 bases lying between them. Germline V gives CDR1 MNHEY, CDR2 SVGEGT. The CDR3 nucleotides are TGTGCCAGCACCCACCCCGGGGTTCAGTACGAGCAGTACTTC. This gives the protein CASTHPGVQYEQYF.

This clonotype was counted between two and nine times. This sequence joins TRBV7-2 and TRBJ2-7; TRBD1 aligns across 8 bases. This CDR3 spans 17 amino acids. CDR1 is SGHTA and CDR2 is FQGNSA in the germline V gene. After removal of 3 bases from V and 3 bases from J, the junction contained 13 bases not matched to a gene. CDR3 DNA sequence: TGTGCCAGCAGCTTGGACGGACAGGGTGAAGTTGGCTACGAGCAGTACTTC. This codes for CASSLDGQGEVGYEQYF.

This clonotype was detected only a few times. The rearrangement links TRBV7-6 to TRBJ2-5; 13 bases fit TRBD2. CDR3 size: 19 residues. The V segment lost 4 bases and the J segment 5 bases; nucleotides outside the gene matches: 16. Germline assignment: CDR1 SGHVS and CDR2 FNYEAQ. The CDR3 loop is CASSSRHAKGLAGKETQYF. Written as DNA, the CDR3 is TGTGCCAGCAGCTCTAGACATGCAAAGGGACTAGCGGGAAAGGAGACCCAGTACTTC.

J is TRBJ2-1 and V is TRBV5-6, with D uncertain. This CDR3 has 14 residues. Germline-derived CDR1 and CDR2 are SGHDT and YYEEEE. The V gene lost 0 bases and the J gene lost 4 bases, with 8 bases spanning the gap. In DNA form, the CDR3 reads TGTGCCAGCAGCTTGGCCAGCCATTACAATGAGCAGTTCTTC. It specifies CASSLASHYNEQFF.

This clonotype came up many times. This rearrangement joins TRBV29-1 to TRBJ2-7; D possibly corresponds to TRBD2 (6 bases). In germline, CDR1 is SQVTM, CDR2 ANQGSEA. Trimming took off 6 bases at V and 0 bases at J, with 15 bases between the two ends. The CDR3 has 14 amino acids. CDR3 nucleotides: TGCAGCGTCCTGGGACTCACTAGCTCCTACGAGCAGTACTTC. Translation: CSVLGLTSSYEQYF.

This clonotype appeared a few times. The chain has TRBV10-1 and TRBJ2-3, with D possibly being TRBD2 (6 bases). Germline V gene sequence: CDR1 WNHNN, CDR2 SYGVQD (reference sequence). V lost 0 bases and J lost 8, with 18 bases in between. The CDR3 length is 16 residues. The DNA of the CDR3 is TGCGCCAGCAGTGAGTCAAGGGGACTGGAAAAGAGTACGCAGTATTTT. This codes for CASSESRGLEKSTQYF.

This clonotype was seen more than once but under ten times. The germline gene is not matched at one end of the junction; a read error may be the cause. The rearrangement joins TRBV7-7 to TRBJ2-5; no clear D gene. Germline CDR1 reads SSHAT; CDR2 reads FNYEAQ (reference sequence). CDR3 length: 13 residues. Written as DNA, the CDR3 is TGTGCTAGCAGCCCAAGACAAGAAGAGACCCAGTACTTC. The encoded protein is CASSPRQEETQYF.